The 30 T cell receptor beta chains below come from one sample, sequenced in a study of shared clonotypes between healthy human individuals. TCRdb's copy holds only in-frame clones and misses some; the assay was immunoSEQ multiplex PCR. This table holds fewer than 350,000 clones, around 87% found once. Specimen: memory CD8+ T cells sorted from blood. Stated subset: CD45RO+ cells pooled with CCR7-negative TemRA cells. These receptors were collected from a man aged 18-30 years in good health.

This chain connects TRBV29-1 to TRBJ2-1; a possible D gene is TRBD2 (6 bases). Trimming cost V 3 bases and J 7 bases, with 16 bases left between them. Germline values: CDR1 SQVTM, CDR2 ANQGSEA. This CDR3 has 14 residues. The CDR3 loop is CSVDGGEGINEQFF. The CDR3 DNA is TGCAGCGTTGATGGAGGGGAAGGCATTAATGAGCAGTTCTTC.

A single count supports this clone. V usage is TRBV2 and J usage is TRBJ2-7; TRBD2 matches 8 bases. CDR1 is SNHLY, CDR2 FYNNEI, per germline. V gave up 6 bases and J gave up 2 bases; unmatched junction bases: 6. The CDR3 contains 14 residues. The CDR3 spells CASRLAGKTYEQYF. Written as DNA, the CDR3 is TGTGCCAGCAGGTTAGCGGGGAAAACCTACGAGCAGTACTTC.

The chain joins TRBV5-1 to TRBJ2-7, with D hard to call. Germline-derived CDR1 and CDR2 are SGHRS and YFSETQ. V lost 3 bases, J lost 4 bases, and 8 bases lay in between. CDR3 length: 12 residues. DNA of the CDR3: TGCGCCAGCAGCTCCCTCGGGTACGAGCAGTACTTC. Translated, it gives CASSSLGYEQYF. The full variable domain, with the rest looked up from reference TRBV5-1 and TRBJ2-7, is KAGVTQTPRYLIKTRGQQVTLSCSPISGHRSVSWYQQTPGQGLQFLFEYFSETQRNKGNFPGRFSGRQFSNSRSEMNVSTLELGDSALYLCASSSLGYEQYFGPGTRLTVT.

This clone was recorded once. The chain joins TRBV7-9 to TRBJ2-3; D may match TRBD1 or TRBD2 (5 bases each). CDR1 and CDR2 from the germline V gene are SEHNR and FQNEAQ (reference sequence). The ends were cut back, 6 bases at V and 2 bases at J, with 15 bases in the middle. The CDR3 covers 15 residues. As DNA, the CDR3 is TGTGCCAGCAGTTCCGGGACGATTGACACAGATACGCAGTATTTT. This encodes CASSSGTIDTDTQYF.

This clone was observed a single time. A read error may explain this, as a much larger clone is one base away. The chain carries TRBV11-2 and TRBJ2-7; D is unresolved. The V and J ends lost 1 base and 0 bases respectively, with 4 bases between them. This CDR3 comprises 13 residues. In germline, CDR1 is SGHAT, CDR2 FQNNGV. The CDR3: CASSLGYSYEQYF. The CDR3 DNA reads TGTGCCAGCAGCTTAGGGTACTCCTACGAGCAGTACTTC.

The V call is TRBV28, the J call TRBJ2-1; 10 nucleotides line up with TRBD2. The CDR3 has 14 residues. Germline CDR1 MDHEN, CDR2 SYDVKM. Unmatched junction bases numbered 9, after V lost 9 bases and J lost 7 bases. The CDR3 coding sequence is TGTGCCAGTGAAGCGGGGGGGCCGAGTAATGAGCAGTTCTTC. Translated, it gives CASEAGGPSNEQFF.

This chain uses TRBV5-4 with TRBJ1-5; no firm D call. The CDR3 is 17 amino acids. Germline CDR1 reads SGHNT; CDR2 reads YYREEE (reference sequence). Trimming cost V 2 bases and J 0 bases, with 15 bases left between them. The CDR3 region is CASSLRSQVNSNQPQHF. DNA for the CDR3: TGTGCCAGCAGCTTACGATCCCAAGTTAATAGCAATCAGCCCCAGCATTTT.

The chain has TRBV11-2 and TRBJ1-4; possibly TRBD1 for D (6 bases). The CDR3 sequence is 14 residues long. Germline CDR1 is SGHAT and CDR2 is FQNNGV. Trimming left V 4 bases short and J 10 bases short, with 16 bases between. CDR3 DNA sequence: TGTGCCAGCAGCTCGTTCAGGGAGGGGGTAAAACTGTTTTTT. It is translated as CASSSFREGVKLFF.

This chain links TRBV18 with TRBJ1-6; no clear D. V shed 0 bases and J shed 11 bases, with 14 bases lying between them. CDR3 length: 15 amino acids. Germline CDR1 and CDR2: KGHSH and LQKENI. The CDR3 region has the DNA TGTGCCAGCTCACCACCAGGGTTCCCCGGGCCACCCCTCCACTTT. The encoded protein is CASSPPGFPGPPLHF.

The chain couples TRBV28 to TRBJ2-7; D remains unclear. The CDR3 sequence is 13 residues long. Germline CDR1 and CDR2: MDHEN and SYDVKM. V shed 3 bases and J shed 3 bases, with 9 bases lying between them. CDR3 loop: CASSFLALYEQYF. CDR3 nucleotide sequence: TGTGCCAGCAGTTTTCTGGCCCTCTACGAGCAGTACTTC.

The gene calls are TRBV2 and TRBJ2-7; D is unresolved. This CDR3 contains 13 residues. V was trimmed by 6 bases and J by 2 bases, leaving 11 bases between them. Germline assignment: CDR1 SNHLY and CDR2 FYNNEI. The CDR3 DNA is TGTGCCAGCAGCCGGAGCTGGCCCTACGAGCAGTACTTC. It is translated as CASSRSWPYEQYF.

The chain recombines TRBV7-8 with TRBJ1-2, with 7 bases matching TRBD1. Germline V lookup: CDR1 SGHVS, CDR2 FQNEAQ. The CDR3 consists of 15 residues. Losses at the gene ends were 0 bases for V and 4 bases for J; bases not matched to a gene: 5. This CDR3 is CASSLAPGTAYGYTF. CDR3 bases: TGTGCCAGCAGCTTAGCTCCCGGGACAGCCTATGGCTACACCTTC.

The chain has TRBV19 and TRBJ2-1; D perhaps matches TRBD2 (5 bases). Germline V CDR1 and CDR2: LNHDA, SQIVND (reference sequence). V lost 7 bases and J lost 4, with 14 bases in between. The CDR3 length is 14 residues. The CDR3 DNA sequence: TGTGCCAGTAAGGCAGGCGAGGGTTACAATGAGCAGTTCTTC. Its translation: CASKAGEGYNEQFF. The variable domain in full, with the rest retrieved from reference TRBV19 and TRBJ2-1, is DGGITQSPKYLFRKEGQNVTLSCEQNLNHDAMYWYRQDPGQGLRLIYYSQIVNDFQKGDIAEGYSVSREKKESFPLTVTSAQKNPTAFYLCASKAGEGYNEQFFGPGTRLTVL.

This rearrangement joins TRBV5-8 to TRBJ2-7, with unresolved D. V was cut by 4 bases and J by 7 bases, with 9 bases left in between. CDR3 length: 11 residues. The V gene's germline CDR1 is SGHTS and CDR2 YDEGEE. Here the CDR3 reads CASSAGGEQYF. CDR3 DNA sequence: TGTGCCAGCAGCGCCGGTGGAGAGCAGTACTTC. The whole variable domain, filled in from reference TRBV5-8 and TRBJ2-7, reads EAGVTQSPTHLIKTRGQQATLRCSPISGHTSVYWYQQALGLGLQFLLWYDEGEERNRGNFPPRFSGRQFPNYSSELNVNALELEDSALYLCASSAGGEQYFGPGTRLTVT.

This chain uses TRBV7-9 with TRBJ2-4, with 8 bases that match TRBD1. Per germline, CDR1 SEHNR and CDR2 FQNEAQ (reference sequence). J gave up 2 bases and V 1 base, and 7 bases lay outside the gene matches. CDR3 length: 17 amino acids. The CDR3 nucleotides read TGTGCCAGCAGCTTAGGTCGGGACAGGACCTCCAAAAACATTCAGTACTTC. Its translation is CASSLGRDRTSKNIQYF.

This clone turned up a few times. V and J are TRBV9 and TRBJ2-5; 10 bases are a match to TRBD1. This CDR3 has 15 amino acids. Germline loops: CDR1 SGDLS, CDR2 YYNGEE. After removal of 4 bases from V and 1 base from J, the junction contained 4 bases not matched to a gene. CDR3 DNA: TGTGCCAGCAGCTTCAGGACAGGGGGCCAAGAGACCCAGTACTTC. The encoded protein is CASSFRTGGQETQYF.

This clone has at least ten counts. This chain joins TRBV5-4 and TRBJ1-1; D gene ambiguous. Germline loops: CDR1 SGHNT, CDR2 YYREEE (reference sequence). This CDR3 has 14 residues. Trimming took 0 bases from V and 1 from J, leaving 7 bases between them. The CDR3 DNA is TGTGCCAGCAGCTTGGAGGCAGGGAACACTGAAGCTTTCTTT. It encodes CASSLEAGNTEAFF.

J is TRBJ2-3 and V is TRBV28; 13 bases line up with TRBD2. V was clipped by 2 bases and J by 6 bases; unmatched bases: 5. Germline V gene data show CDR1 as MDHEN and CDR2 as SYDVKM. CDR3 length: 16 residues. The CDR3 loop reads CASSLGTSGARDTQYF. DNA for the CDR3: TGTGCCAGCAGTTTAGGGACTAGCGGGGCGAGGGATACGCAGTATTTT.

The rearrangement links TRBV28 to TRBJ2-5; D not resolved. The V gene lost 3 bases and the J gene lost 2 bases, with 7 bases spanning the gap. The CDR3 is 13 residues long. Per the germline V gene, CDR1 is MDHEN and CDR2 is SYDVKM. Here the CDR3 reads CASSFVRQETQYF. Here the CDR3 DNA reads TGTGCCAGCAGTTTCGTCAGGCAAGAGACCCAGTACTTC.

This clone was seen only a few times. The chain is built from TRBV18 and TRBJ1-2; TRBD1 might be the D (5 bases). The CDR3 is 14 residues long. V was shortened by 5 bases and J by 2 bases, with 12 bases between the two germline ends. CDR1 and CDR2 (germline): KGHSH, LQKENI. The CDR3 reads CASSVGHSNYGYTF. In nucleotides, the CDR3 is TGTGCCAGCTCAGTCGGACACAGCAACTATGGCTACACCTTC.

This chain links TRBV7-2 with TRBJ1-6; D not certain. Germline CDR1 reads SGHTA; CDR2 reads FQGNSA. V lost 1 base, J lost 14 bases, and 15 bases lay in between. The CDR3 covers 14 residues. CDR3 coding DNA: TGTGCCAGCAGCTTAGTGTCGGTGCCAGCTTCCCTCCACTTT. This codes for CASSLVSVPASLHF.

Only one count was recorded for this clone. The V call is TRBV27, the J call TRBJ1-1; 8 positions agree with TRBD1. Germline CDR1 MNHEY, CDR2 SMNVEV (reference sequence). CDR3 length equals 15 residues. Trimming cost V 6 bases and J 1 base; bases outside gene matches: 7. CDR3 residues: CASSVGQGGNTEAFF. The CDR3 nucleotides read TGTGCCAGCAGCGTCGGACAGGGAGGGAACACTGAAGCTTTCTTT.

This clone was seen a single time. The rearrangement links TRBV5-1 to TRBJ2-7, with TRBD2 identical over 8 bases. V was clipped by 4 bases and J by 0 bases; unmatched bases: 9. Germline lookup yields CDR1 SGHRS and CDR2 YFSETQ. The CDR3 is 16 amino acids. This chain's CDR3 is CASSRGSGSVSYEQYF. In DNA, the CDR3 is TGCGCCAGCAGCCGGGGGAGCGGGAGTGTCTCCTACGAGCAGTACTTC.

This clone was observed at least ten times. V and J are TRBV28 and TRBJ1-6, with unresolved D. The CDR3 covers 14 residues. Germline loops: CDR1 MDHEN, CDR2 SYDVKM. V was cut by 7 bases and J by 0 bases, with 7 bases left in between. This CDR3 reads CASKGLSYNSPLHF. The DNA for the CDR3 is TGTGCCAGCAAAGGGCTCTCCTATAATTCACCCCTCCACTTT.

The chain recombines TRBV9 with TRBJ2-7, with no clear D. The CDR3 is 13 residues long. V lost 3 bases and J 0 bases, leaving 7 bases between the germline ends. Germline values: CDR1 SGDLS, CDR2 YYNGEE. CDR3 DNA: TGTGCCAGCAGCGCCGACAACTCCTACGAGCAGTACTTC. Protein: CASSADNSYEQYF. Supplemented by reference TRBV9 and TRBJ2-7, the full variable domain reads DSGVTQTPKHLITATGQRVTLRCSPRSGDLSVYWYQQSLDQGLQFLIQYYNGEERAKGNILERFSAQQFPDLHSELNLSSLELGDSALYFCASSADNSYEQYFGPGTRLTVT.

This chain joins TRBV10-2 and TRBJ2-6; 7 positions match TRBD1. This CDR3 contains 18 residues. Per the germline V gene, CDR1 is WSHSY and CDR2 is SAAADI. With 6 bases clipped from V and 0 bases from J, the junction kept 11 bases outside the gene matches. This chain's CDR3 is CASSMDRPPYSGANVLTF. For the CDR3, the DNA is TGCGCCAGCAGCATGGACAGGCCTCCATACTCTGGGGCCAACGTCCTGACTTTC.

Only a few counts were recorded for this clone. The chain is built from TRBV25-1 and TRBJ2-7, with D perhaps TRBD2 (5 bases). Trimming removed 3 bases from V and 6 bases from J, with 18 bases in between. Germline V gene data show CDR1 as MGHDK and CDR2 as SYGVNS. This CDR3 is 15 amino acids long. CDR3 bases: TGTGCCAGCAGTGACCCGGTACGGAGCGGTCTCGAGCAGTACTTC. Translated, it gives CASSDPVRSGLEQYF.

This clone was seen a handful of times. This chain links TRBV10-2 with TRBJ2-5; D unclear. V dropped 5 bases and J dropped 4 bases, with 8 bases sitting between them. The CDR3 contains 12 residues. Germline V gives CDR1 WSHSY, CDR2 SAAADI. CDR3 protein: CASSLSGETQYF. The CDR3 nucleotides read TGCGCCAGCAGTCTATCCGGAGAGACCCAGTACTTC.

The chain recombines TRBV7-9 with TRBJ2-1; TRBD2 matches at 10 bases. The CDR3 consists of 17 residues. Germline CDR1 and CDR2: SEHNR and FQNEAQ (reference sequence). V shed 6 bases and J 7 bases; nucleotides not matched to a gene: 15. In DNA, the CDR3 is TGTGCCAGCAGACCGAAGCGGGAGGGCCTTACTTGGAATGAGCAGTTCTTC. As protein: CASRPKREGLTWNEQFF.

This clone was found once. This chain joins TRBV20-1 and TRBJ1-1; unclear D gene. V dropped 6 bases and J dropped 7 bases, with 3 bases sitting between them. Germline V gene data show CDR1 as DFQATT and CDR2 as SNEGSKA (reference sequence). The CDR3 totals 8 residues. In nucleotides, the CDR3 is TGCAGTGCCTTTGAAGCTTTCTTT. Amino acids: CSAFEAFF.